This T cell receptor beta chain was documented in a study of shared clonotypes between healthy human individuals. Study-wide points: Compared with clonotypes that all four donors shared, non-shared clonotypes had lower generation probabilities. An effect of sequencing depth on clonotype sharing among donors was expected.

Note on this clone: No antigen is known for it.

The repertoire was sequenced with immunoSEQ multiplex PCR; TCRdb's copy has only in-frame clones and lacks some. The sample includes approximately 2.5 million clones, over 85% of them seen just once. The receptor was derived from a man between 18 and 35 years old in good health. Some clones in this sample may be carry-over from other donors' samples. Sequencing was performed on naive CD4+ T cells from PBMCs. The subset was: CD45RA+ positively selected.

Here the CDR3 reads CSVEEWTGGSYNEQFF. The CDR3 DNA is TGCAGCGTTGAAGAGTGGACAGGGGGCTCCTACAATGAGCAGTTCTTC. This chain uses TRBV29-1 with TRBJ2-1; the match to TRBD1 covers 10 bases. The V and J ends lost 0 bases and 0 bases, in that order; junction bases with no gene match: 2. The V gene's germline CDR1 is SQVTM and CDR2 ANQGSEA. The CDR3 totals 16 residues.